The subject of this entry is one TCR beta chain. Its target is unknown. The RNA, roughly 0.5 to 1 ug, was put through reverse transcription using random hexamers. Across 54 Vbeta and 13 Jbeta, TCR beta CDR3 was amplified with immunoSEQ multiplex PCR. TCRdb recomputed calls from the immunoSEQ multiplex PCR reads with MiXCR, one row per CDR3 protein. The sample holds around 300,000 distinct CDR3 sequences; just over 90% are singletons and the top ten take roughly 0.064%. The multiple sclerosis controls comprised treatment-naive patients whose relapsing-remitting disease was stable or active. TEMRA cells underwent FACS enrichment and CD8+ and CD4+ T cells underwent negative isolation. The entry originates in a study of CD8 T cells in Susac syndrome. Study findings and constraints: It was acknowledged in the study that the number of individuals who were included in its TCR sequencing and HLA analysis was relatively small.

The CDR3 length is 17 residues. V shed 0 bases and J shed 4 bases, with 15 bases lying between them. Germline V lookup: CDR1 SGHVS, CDR2 FQNEAQ. Sequenced: CD4+ T cells from PBMCs. The rearrangement links TRBV7-8 to TRBJ2-2; D is possibly TRBD1 (5 bases). This sequence originates from a human donor with multiple sclerosis. The CDR3 reads CASSLAFVGQSTGELFF. The CDR3, as DNA: TGTGCCAGCAGCTTAGCGTTTGTGGGGCAGAGCACCGGGGAGCTGTTTTTT. Looking up the rest from reference TRBV7-8 and TRBJ2-2 gives the full variable domain: GAGVSQSPRYKVAKRGQDVALRCDPISGHVSLFWYQQALGQGPEFLTYFQNEAQLDKSGLPSDRFFAERPEGSVSTLKIQRTQQEDSAVYLCASSLAFVGQSTGELFFGEGSRLTVL.